This T cell receptor beta chain was recovered during a study of T-cell memory formation after mild COVID-19. Whole-study context: TCR clusters were largely donor specific. Study-wide results and caveats: From day 15 to 85, contracting clones were balanced between CD4 and CD8, whereas later expanders leaned toward CD4+. Memory cells collected pre-infection included some clones that later responded, suggesting cross-reactive memory joined. Whether second-wave clones peaking at day 37 were SARS-CoV-2 specific went unconfirmed.

Concerning this clonotype itself: The antigen remains unidentified.

TCRdb ran MiXCR on the 5' RACE reads and lists one entry per CDR3 protein. Of roughly 240,000 distinct CDR3 sequences listed, roughly 14% are singletons. Germline-derived CDR1 and CDR2 are SGHRS and YFSETQ. Trimming cost V 4 bases and J 5 bases, with 15 bases left between them. The CDR3 has 14 amino acids. The sample was PBMCs or a T cell subset sorted from them (not recorded which). The sequence was obtained from an adult woman who had mild COVID-19 (a few samples of this study predate the infection). Cell type and time point are not known. V is TRBV5-1 and J is TRBJ1-2, with D hard to call. The CDR3 spells CASSPEGALYGYTF. The DNA for the CDR3 is TGCGCCAGCAGCCCAGAGGGAGCCTTATATGGCTACACCTTC.